This passage covers 8 T cell receptor beta chains from one sample sequenced in a study of blood T cell repertoires in COVID-19. The data were produced by immunoSEQ multiplex PCR, yet TCRdb's version contains in-frame clones alone and is incomplete. Among fewer than 90,000 clones listed, about 85% were seen once. The sequenced sample consisted of peripheral blood. The receptors were gathered from a male donor with acute or convalescent COVID-19.

The rearrangement uses TRBV7-2 and TRBJ1-3; D is possibly TRBD1 (6 bases). V shed 5 bases and J shed 3 bases, with 14 bases lying between them. Germline lookup yields CDR1 SGHTA and CDR2 FQGNSA. The CDR3 runs 15 residues. CDR3 bases: TGTGCCAGCAGCGTTTCAGGGGTTGGTGGAAACACCATATATTTT. Protein product: CASSVSGVGGNTIYF.

This clone has a handful of counts. The rearrangement joins TRBV2 to TRBJ1-1; TRBD1 might be the D (6 bases). The CDR3 has 19 amino acids. Germline CDR1 reads SNHLY; CDR2 reads FYNNEI. V was cut by 6 bases and J by 4 bases, with 30 bases left in between. The CDR3: CASSDPLDSAHRDGTEAFF. The CDR3 DNA sequence: TGTGCCAGCAGCGACCCCTTGGACAGCGCACATAGGGATGGCACTGAAGCTTTCTTT.

The V call is TRBV2, the J call TRBJ2-2, with 7 bases that match TRBD1. The CDR3 is 14 residues long. The V segment lost 6 bases and the J segment 0 bases; nucleotides outside the gene matches: 1. The germline V gene has CDR1 SNHLY and CDR2 FYNNEI. The CDR3 region has the DNA TGTGCCAGCAGCAGGGGGACGAACACCGGGGAGCTGTTTTTT. Translated, it gives CASSRGTNTGELFF. Looking up the rest from reference TRBV2 and TRBJ2-2 gives the full variable domain: EPEVTQTPSHQVTQMGQEVILRCVPISNHLYFYWYRQILGQKVEFLVSFYNNEISEKSEIFDDQFSVERPDGSNFTLKIRSTKLEDSAMYFCASSRGTNTGELFFGEGSRLTVL.

The chain joins TRBV19 to TRBJ2-2; 10 bases are a match to TRBD1. V dropped 8 bases and J dropped 4; count of bases not matched to a gene: 10. This CDR3 has 16 amino acids. In germline, CDR1 is LNHDA, CDR2 SQIVND (reference sequence). CDR3 DNA sequence: TGTGCCAGTGGGGTTGACAGGGGGCCGGGCACCGGGGAGCTGTTTTTT. It translates to CASGVDRGPGTGELFF.

The rearrangement uses TRBV6-1 and TRBJ1-4; 11 bases map to TRBD1. CDR1 MNHNS and CDR2 SASEGT come from the germline V gene. This CDR3 comprises 15 residues. Trimming cost V 3 bases and J 7 bases; bases outside gene matches: 4. This chain's CDR3 is CASSDRGQGVEKLFF. For the CDR3, the DNA is TGTGCCAGCAGTGACCGGGGACAGGGGGTTGAAAAACTGTTTTTT.

The gene calls are TRBV19 and TRBJ1-6, with 12 bases that match TRBD1. CDR1 is LNHDA, CDR2 SQIVND, per germline (reference sequence). The CDR3 length is 16 residues. J was trimmed by 9 bases and V by 3 bases; bases with no gene match: 6. This CDR3 is CASSITGTGGGSPLHF. CDR3 DNA sequence: TGTGCCAGTAGTATCACCGGGACAGGGGGCGGTTCACCCCTCCACTTT.

The gene calls are TRBV10-3 and TRBJ2-6, with D perhaps matching TRBD2 (7 bases). V lost 3 bases to trimming and J lost 1 base, with 16 bases between them. This CDR3 comprises 18 residues. From germline, CDR1 is ENHRY and CDR2 SYGVKD. This CDR3 reads CAISESRGRGSGANVLTF. For the CDR3, the DNA is TGTGCCATCAGTGAATCGCGGGGGCGAGGATCTGGGGCCAACGTCCTGACTTTC.

The chain is built from TRBV9 and TRBJ2-3, with 9 bases that match TRBD2. CDR3 length: 15 residues. Germline V gene sequence: CDR1 SGDLS, CDR2 YYNGEE. With V trimmed by 0 bases and J by 3 bases, 2 bases remained unmatched. CDR3 sequence: CASSVGAGGTDTQYF. In nucleotides, the CDR3 is TGTGCCAGCAGCGTAGGAGCGGGGGGTACAGATACGCAGTATTTT.